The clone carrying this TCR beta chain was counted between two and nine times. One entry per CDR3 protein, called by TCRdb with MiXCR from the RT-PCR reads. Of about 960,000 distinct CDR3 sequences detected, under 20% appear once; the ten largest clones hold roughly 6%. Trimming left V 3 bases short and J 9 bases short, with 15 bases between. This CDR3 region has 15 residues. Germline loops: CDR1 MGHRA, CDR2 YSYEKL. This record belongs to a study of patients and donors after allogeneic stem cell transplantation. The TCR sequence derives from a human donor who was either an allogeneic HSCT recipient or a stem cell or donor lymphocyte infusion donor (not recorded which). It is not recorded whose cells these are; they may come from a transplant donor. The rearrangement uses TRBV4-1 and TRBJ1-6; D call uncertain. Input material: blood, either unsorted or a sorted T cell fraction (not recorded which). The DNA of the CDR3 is TGCGCCAGCAGCCACCCAGGTCGGGGAGCTTCACCCCTCCACTTT. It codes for CASSHPGRGASPLHF.